One and the same sample provided the 3 T cell receptor beta chains below, sequenced in a study of cytomegalovirus exposure and HLA in healthy donors. Vbeta (60) and Jbeta (13) primers were used in the PCR. TCRdb's table, derived via immunoSEQ multiplex PCR, lists solely in-frame clones and lacks some. The sample holds around 200,000 clones; roughly 77% are singletons and the top ten take 3% to 4%. Sequenced material: PBMCs. Every receptor here comes from a woman aged 25 to 39 in good health and CMV-seropositive.

The CDR3 loop is CASTASGGYNEQFF. For the CDR3, the DNA is TGCGCCAGCACCGCGAGCGGAGGTTACAATGAGCAGTTCTTC. The chain uses TRBV5-1 and TRBJ2-1; the D gene is possibly TRBD2 (5 bases). The CDR3 has 14 residues. V dropped 6 bases and J dropped 4 bases, with 14 bases sitting between them. In germline, CDR1 is SGHRS, CDR2 YFSETQ.

The chain uses TRBV6-1 and TRBJ2-2; 8 bases are shared with TRBD1. This CDR3 spans 13 amino acids. CDR1 MNHNS and CDR2 SASEGT come from the germline V gene. V lost 7 bases to trimming and J lost 6 bases; unmatched junction nucleotides: 4. The CDR3 sequence: CASIRQGPGELFF. CDR3 nucleotides: TGTGCCAGCATCAGACAGGGGCCCGGGGAGCTGTTTTTT.

The V gene is TRBV7-9, the J gene TRBJ2-5, with 11 bases identical to TRBD1. This CDR3 is 16 amino acids long. V was pared by 4 bases and J by 1 base, with 5 bases of the junction left unmatched. Germline V gene lookup returns CDR1 SEHNR and CDR2 FQNEAQ (reference sequence). Written as DNA, the CDR3 is TGTGCCAGCAGCTCCCGGGACAGGGGGACCCAAGAGACCCAGTACTTC. Translated: CASSSRDRGTQETQYF.